These 20 T cell receptor beta chains came from one sample sequenced in a study of shared clonotypes between healthy human individuals. Clones were read by immunoSEQ multiplex PCR, and TCRdb kept only the in-frame ones, dropping some. The table records 2 million to 2.5 million clones, about 90% of them present only once. The sample was naive CD4+ T cells from PBMCs. The subset: CD45RA+ positively selected. These receptors all come from a man younger than 35 in good health. Some clones in this sample may be carry-over from other donors' samples.

The chain combines TRBV4-3 with TRBJ1-3; D is perhaps TRBD1 (5 bases). CDR3 length equals 17 residues. Germline V CDR1 and CDR2: LGHNA, YSLEER. The V end was cut by 0 bases, the J end by 0 bases, with 12 bases between. The CDR3 sequence is CASSQESRGYSGNTIYF. In DNA form, the CDR3 reads TGCGCCAGCAGCCAAGAGAGTAGGGGATACTCTGGAAACACCATATATTTT.

Concerning this clone itself: Other DNA sequences from this sample encode an identical CDR3 as well. The chain joins TRBV30 to TRBJ2-7; TRBD1 agrees at 9 bases. This CDR3 is built from 14 residues. Germline-derived CDR1 and CDR2 are GTSNPN and SVGIG (reference sequence). J lost 4 bases, V lost 3 bases, and 7 bases had no gene match. The CDR3, as DNA: TGTGCCTGGAGCGCGGACAGGGGAGGATACGAGCAGTACTTC. Protein sequence: CAWSADRGGYEQYF. The whole variable domain, remainder taken from reference TRBV30 and TRBJ2-7, is SQTIHQWPATLVQPVGSPLSLECTVEGTSNPNLYWYRQAAGRGLQLLFYSVGIGQISSEVPQNLSASRPQDRQFILSSKKLLLSDSGFYLCAWSADRGGYEQYFGPGTRLTVT.

The chain has TRBV6-6 and TRBJ2-7; 9 bases fit TRBD1. V lost 5 bases, J lost 1 base, and 3 bases stayed unmatched. Germline CDR1 is MNHNY and CDR2 is SVGAGI (reference sequence). The CDR3 is made up of 14 amino acids. Here the CDR3 reads CASSHGTGSYEQYF. The DNA for the CDR3 is TGTGCCAGCAGTCACGGGACAGGGTCCTACGAGCAGTACTTC.

The chain couples TRBV5-1 to TRBJ2-2; 10 bases agree with TRBD1. Trimming cost V 4 bases and J 3 bases; bases outside gene matches: 6. The CDR3 is 16 residues long. Germline CDR1 reads SGHRS; CDR2 reads YFSETQ. CDR3 residues: CASSAPGTGDTGELFF. DNA for the CDR3: TGCGCCAGCAGCGCACCCGGGACAGGGGACACCGGGGAGCTGTTTTTT.

V gene TRBV7-3 combines with J gene TRBJ2-3, with 8 bases that match TRBD1. Germline CDR1 and CDR2: SGHTA and FQGTGA. The ends lost 5 bases at V and 2 bases at J; junction bases unmatched: 6. The CDR3 runs to 15 residues. CDR3 residues: CASSPGTGTTDTQYF. CDR3 DNA: TGTGCCAGCAGCCCCGGGACAGGCACCACAGATACGCAGTATTTT.

Comments on this clone: Other DNA sequences of this sample code for an identical CDR3. The chain joins TRBV20-1 to TRBJ2-1, with D unresolved. This CDR3 has 11 amino acids. V dropped 1 base and J dropped 7 bases, with 5 bases sitting between them. Germline V gives CDR1 DFQATT, CDR2 SNEGSKA (reference sequence). The CDR3 is CSARVVNEQFF. The CDR3 DNA sequence: TGCAGTGCTAGAGTTGTGAATGAGCAGTTCTTC.

This chain joins TRBV12-5 and TRBJ2-3; 7 bases map to TRBD2. V shed 2 bases and J 2 bases; nucleotides not matched to a gene: 13. CDR1 LGHNT and CDR2 FRNRAP come from the germline V gene. The CDR3 contains 18 residues. In nucleotides, the CDR3 is TGTGCTAGTGGTTTGTGGCTAGCGGAGACCCAGAACACAGATACGCAGTATTTT. This sequence encodes CASGLWLAETQNTDTQYF.

This rearrangement joins TRBV7-8 to TRBJ2-1, with D possibly TRBD2 on 6 matching bases. Germline V lookup: CDR1 SGHVS, CDR2 FQNEAQ. The CDR3 runs 16 residues. The V gene lost 5 bases and the J gene lost 8 bases, with 22 bases spanning the gap. CDR3 sequence: CASSPHGGSGKDEQFF. As DNA, the CDR3 is TGTGCCAGCAGCCCCCACGGAGGGTCCGGAAAGGATGAGCAGTTCTTC.

This chain connects TRBV7-9 to TRBJ2-1; 12 bases are a match to TRBD2. Trimming at V came to 5 bases and at J to 7 bases, leaving 6 bases not matched to a gene. Germline CDR1 and CDR2: SEHNR and FQNEAQ (reference sequence). The CDR3 runs 15 residues. The CDR3 is CASSRTSGTGNEQFF. The CDR3 nucleotides are TGTGCCAGCAGCCGGACTAGCGGGACGGGGAATGAGCAGTTCTTC.

V usage is TRBV28 and J usage is TRBJ2-2, with 7 nucleotides matching TRBD1. The J segment lost 1 base and the V segment lost 7 bases, leaving 9 bases of the junction unmatched. CDR1 and CDR2 (germline): MDHEN, SYDVKM. The CDR3 is 16 residues long. The CDR3 is CASTQGGQRNTGELFF. The CDR3 DNA sequence: TGTGCCAGCACCCAAGGGGGACAGCGGAACACCGGGGAGCTGTTTTTT. Full variable domain (rest looked up from reference TRBV28 and TRBJ2-2): DVKVTQSSRYLVKRTGEKVFLECVQDMDHENMFWYRQDPGLGLRLIYFSYDVKMKEKGDIPEGYSVSREKKERFSLILESASTNQTSMYLCASTQGGQRNTGELFFGEGSRLTVL.

V and J are TRBV5-5 and TRBJ2-2; tentatively, D is TRBD2 (6 bases). CDR3 length equals 16 residues. Germline V gene lookup returns CDR1 SGHKS and CDR2 YYEKEE (reference sequence). V dropped 3 bases and J dropped 0 bases, with 12 bases sitting between them. CDR3 amino acids: CASSSRGSANTGELFF. CDR3 DNA sequence: TGTGCCAGCAGCTCCCGGGGGAGCGCGAACACCGGGGAGCTGTTTTTT.

The chain's CDR3 is CASSAAPSGRAGEQFF. As DNA, the CDR3 is TGTGCCAGCAGCGCCGCTCCAAGCGGGAGGGCCGGTGAGCAGTTCTTC. The V and J genes are TRBV9 and TRBJ2-1; 10 positions match TRBD2. V lost 3 bases and J lost 9; bases outside the gene matches: 12. This CDR3 contains 16 residues. Germline values: CDR1 SGDLS, CDR2 YYNGEE.

The chain has TRBV1 and TRBJ2-3; TRBD2 reflects the table's D call only, with no check against the DNA. TRBV1 is a pseudogene. CDR3 length: 18 residues. CDR3 sequence: CTSSQDPYPTGVTDTQYF. CDR3 sequence (DNA): TGCACCAGCAGCCAAGATCCTTATCCGACGGGAGTCACAGATACGCAGTATTTT.

The V call is TRBV20-1, the J call TRBJ2-7; D is ambiguous. CDR3 length: 11 residues. Per germline, CDR1 DFQATT and CDR2 SNEGSKA (reference sequence). V was shortened by 3 bases and J by 6 bases, with 9 bases between the two germline ends. CDR3 nucleotide sequence: TGCAGTGCTAGTGAGCGAGCCGAGCAGTACTTC. This sequence encodes CSASERAEQYF.

This chain joins TRBV28 and TRBJ2-2; TRBD2 agrees at 10 bases. CDR3 length: 17 amino acids. The V gene's germline CDR1 is MDHEN and CDR2 SYDVKM. J was trimmed by 3 bases and V by 6 bases; bases with no gene match: 10. CDR3: CASSPGSSGSDTGELFF. CDR3 coding DNA: TGTGCCAGCAGCCCCGGCTCTAGCGGGAGCGACACCGGGGAGCTGTTTTTT.

The rearrangement joins TRBV30 to TRBJ2-7, with TRBD2 matching 7 bases. V was pared by 8 bases and J by 2 bases, with 9 bases of the junction left unmatched. The CDR3 consists of 13 residues. Germline V gene data show CDR1 as GTSNPN and CDR2 as SVGIG (reference sequence). The CDR3 coding sequence is TGTGCCGGAGGGGCTAGCGGAACCTACGAGCAGTACTTC. Residues: CAGGASGTYEQYF.

The chain uses TRBV6-1 and TRBJ2-5, with D perhaps TRBD1 (7 bases). The germline V gene has CDR1 MNHNS and CDR2 SASEGT. The germline V and J ends were trimmed by 2 bases and 4 bases, with 11 bases remaining between them. The CDR3 spans 14 residues. CDR3: CASSERQGGETQYF. CDR3 nucleotides: TGTGCCAGCAGTGAACGGCAGGGGGGAGAGACCCAGTACTTC.

Comments on this clone: This specimen includes other DNA sequences encoding the same CDR3. The rearrangement uses TRBV29-1 and TRBJ1-1; a weak D match, TRBD1 (6 bases). This CDR3 is built from 13 residues. The germline CDR1 and CDR2 sequences are SQVTM and ANQGSEA. Trimming pared 6 bases from V and 0 bases from J, leaving 11 bases between. The CDR3 region has the DNA TGCAGCGTCGCCGGGACACTGAACACTGAAGCTTTCTTT. Encoded protein: CSVAGTLNTEAFF. Complete variable domain (other parts from reference TRBV29-1 and TRBJ1-1): SAVISQKPSRDICQRGTSLTIQCQVDSQVTMMFWYRQQPGQSLTLIATANQGSEATYESGFVIDKFPISRPNLTFSTLTVSNMSPEDSSIYLCSVAGTLNTEAFFGQGTRLTVV.

The chain carries TRBV15 and TRBJ1-1; D ambiguous. Per germline, CDR1 LNHNV and CDR2 YYDKDF (reference sequence). The CDR3 length is 16 residues. The germline V and J ends were trimmed by 1 base and 3 bases, with 15 bases remaining between them. The CDR3 bases are TGTGCCACCAGCAGAGCTATTCCCGCCTCGGACACTGAAGCTTTCTTT. This sequence encodes CATSRAIPASDTEAFF. Complete variable domain (other parts from reference TRBV15 and TRBJ1-1): DAMVIQNPRYQVTQFGKPVTLSCSQTLNHNVMYWYQQKSSQAPKLLFHYYDKDFNNEADTPDNFQSRRPNTSFCFLDIRSPGLGDTAMYLCATSRAIPASDTEAFFGQGTRLTVV.

This clone was found a few times. The gene calls are TRBV5-1 and TRBJ2-3, with 14 bases aligning to TRBD2. The J segment lost 4 bases and the V segment lost 5 bases, leaving 18 bases of the junction unmatched. This CDR3 has 20 amino acids. CDR1 and CDR2 from the germline V gene are SGHRS and YFSETQ. For the CDR3, the DNA is TGCGCCAGCAGGGCAACCCCCGGGACTAGCGGGAGATTTGCCCCAGATACGCAGTATTTT. Encoded protein: CASRATPGTSGRFAPDTQYF.